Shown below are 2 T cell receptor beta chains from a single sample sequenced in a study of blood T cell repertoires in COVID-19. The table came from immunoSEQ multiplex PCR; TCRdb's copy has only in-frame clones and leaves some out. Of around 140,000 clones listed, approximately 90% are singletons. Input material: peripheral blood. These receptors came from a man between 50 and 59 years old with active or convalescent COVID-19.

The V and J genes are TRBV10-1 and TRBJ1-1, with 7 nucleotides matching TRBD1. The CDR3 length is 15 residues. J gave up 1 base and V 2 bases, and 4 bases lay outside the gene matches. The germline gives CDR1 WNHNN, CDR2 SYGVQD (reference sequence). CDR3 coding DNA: TGCGCCAGCAGTGAGGACAGGGCGGGGAACACTGAAGCTTTCTTT. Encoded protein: CASSEDRAGNTEAFF.

The CDR3 coding sequence is TGTGCCAGCAGCCAAGCATGGGGAGGCGAAAAACTGTTTTTT. Encoded protein: CASSQAWGGEKLFF. The rearrangement links TRBV3-1 (or the pseudogene TRBV3-2) to TRBJ1-4; D call uncertain. The CDR3 extends over 14 amino acids. Trimming cost V 1 base and J 8 bases, with 11 bases left between them. Per germline, CDR1 LGHDT and CDR2 YNNKEL (reference sequence).